What follows is one T cell receptor beta chain and its context. CDR3 length: 13 residues. The V gene's germline CDR1 is ENHRY and CDR2 SYGVKD. Trimming shortened V by 3 bases and J by 1 base, and 6 bases separated the two germline ends. This entry comes from a study of human T cells and chemical hapten exposure. Sample time point: patch test 1, 2 weeks after DPC sensitization. Treatment specified: therapeutic diphenylcyclopropenone sensitization with weekly scalp DPC. TCRdb analysed the RACE reads with MiXCR anew, one entry per CDR3 protein. This table holds tens of thousands of distinct CDR3 sequences, roughly 7.6% found once.

The input for sequencing was whole blood, taken in connection with sensitization to the hapten diphenylcyclopropenone (DPC). V and J are TRBV10-3 and TRBJ1-1; no reliable D call. The source of this sequence is a woman younger than 45 with alopecia areata. Some clones in this sample may be carry-over from other donors' samples. The CDR3 DNA reads TGTGCCATCAGTGACATAGGGAACACTGAAGCTTTCTTT. This encodes CAISDIGNTEAFF.